These 30 T cell receptor beta chains were sequenced from one sample in a study of T cells in Graves' hyperthyroidism and ophthalmopathy. TCR beta CDR3 regions were amplified from RNA. Initially, a first-round RT-PCR of the TCR CDR3 employed the HTBI primer set. TCRdb re-analysed the multiplex PCR reads in MiXCR, keeping a single row per CDR3 protein. Of about 270,000 distinct CDR3 sequences listed, 24% are singletons. Source material: blood. These receptors came from a woman in her forties with Graves' ophthalmopathy.

This clonotype came up many times. The chain employs TRBV19 and TRBJ1-5; D ambiguous. This CDR3 is 15 amino acids long. CDR1 and CDR2 (germline): LNHDA, SQIVND (reference sequence). V was cut by 10 bases and J by 11 bases, with 27 bases left in between. The CDR3 spells CATSTRPPNKEAQHF. For the CDR3, the DNA is TGTGCCACCTCGACCCGGCCCCCCAACAAAGAAGCCCAGCATTTT.

This clonotype has at least ten counts. The rearrangement links TRBV7-9 to TRBJ2-7; weak D call: TRBD1 (6 bases). This CDR3 spans 15 amino acids. V lost 5 bases and J lost 1, with 15 bases in between. Looked up from germline, CDR1 is SEHNR and CDR2 is FQNEAQ (reference sequence). CDR3 sequence reads: CASSAQGQGSYEQYF. In nucleotides, the CDR3 is TGTGCCAGCAGCGCACAGGGTCAGGGGTCCTACGAGCAGTACTTC.

Many counts were recorded for this clonotype. The chain is built from TRBV6-5 and TRBJ2-7; TRBD1 matches at 8 bases. With 5 bases clipped from V and 2 bases from J, the junction kept 8 bases outside the gene matches. The CDR3 is 15 residues long. Germline V gives CDR1 MNHEY, CDR2 SVGAGI. The CDR3, as DNA: TGTGCCAGCAGTCATGACAGGGGTGAACCCTACGAGCAGTACTTC. This encodes CASSHDRGEPYEQYF.

This clonotype was seen many times. Possible read error: a much larger clone is one base away. The chain is built from TRBV25-1 and TRBJ2-7, with TRBD2 as a possible D gene (6 bases). Germline CDR1 is MGHDK and CDR2 is SYGVNS. This CDR3 is built from 12 residues. V dropped 7 bases and J dropped 2 bases, with 9 bases sitting between them. The CDR3 sequence is CASTGLPYEQYF. DNA of the CDR3: TGTGCCAGCACGGGACTGCCCTACGAGCAGTACTTC.

The J gene is TRBJ2-7, the V gene TRBV28; possibly TRBD2 for D (7 bases). Per germline, CDR1 MDHEN and CDR2 SYDVKM. The CDR3 consists of 17 residues. The germline V and J ends were trimmed by 2 bases and 2 bases, with 19 bases remaining between them. CDR3 loop: CASSLQGGAASPYEQYF. The CDR3 nucleotides read TGTGCCAGCAGTTTACAAGGGGGGGCTGCTTCTCCCTACGAGCAGTACTTC. The variable domain in full, with the rest retrieved from reference TRBV28 and TRBJ2-7, is DVKVTQSSRYLVKRTGEKVFLECVQDMDHENMFWYRQDPGLGLRLIYFSYDVKMKEKGDIPEGYSVSREKKERFSLILESASTNQTSMYLCASSLQGGAASPYEQYFGPGTRLTVT.

The rearrangement links TRBV5-1 to TRBJ2-7; maybe TRBD2 (5 bases). V dropped 4 bases and J dropped 7 bases, with 21 bases sitting between them. Looked up from germline, CDR1 is SGHRS and CDR2 is YFSETQ. The CDR3 totals 15 residues. As DNA, the CDR3 is TGCGCCAGCAGCGCCCCACTCGGGAACACCGGGGAGCAGTACTTC. This encodes CASSAPLGNTGEQYF.

This clonotype was observed at least ten times. The chain joins TRBV6-4 to TRBJ2-7; TRBD1 or TRBD2 may be the D gene (6 bases each). The CDR3 totals 15 residues. Between the trimmed V and J ends, which lost 6 bases and 4 bases, there was a span of 19 bases. The V gene's germline CDR1 is MRHNA and CDR2 SNTAGT. This CDR3 is CASRDQGGTNYEQYF. Written as DNA, the CDR3 is TGTGCCAGCAGGGATCAGGGCGGGACAAATTACGAGCAGTACTTC.

CDR3 sequence reads: CASSERLAGRSETQYF. The CDR3 nucleotides read TGTGCCAGCAGTGAAAGACTAGCGGGGCGTTCGGAGACCCAGTACTTC. V and J are TRBV6-1 and TRBJ2-5, with 11 bases matching TRBD2. V shed 2 bases, J shed 5 bases, and the junction held 7 bases outside the gene matches. The CDR3 loop spans 16 amino acids. The germline gives CDR1 MNHNS, CDR2 SASEGT.

This clonotype is medium-sized in the sample. V gene TRBV20-1 combines with J gene TRBJ2-7; D may be TRBD2 (5 bases). This CDR3 spans 13 amino acids. The V end was cut by 2 bases, the J end by 0 bases, with 8 bases between. Per germline, CDR1 DFQATT and CDR2 SNEGSKA (reference sequence). CDR3 sequence: CSARRESSYEQYF. DNA for the CDR3: TGCAGTGCTAGACGGGAAAGCTCCTACGAGCAGTACTTC.

This clonotype was seen many times. The V call is TRBV6-5, the J call TRBJ2-7, with 7 positions matching TRBD1. CDR1 MNHEY and CDR2 SVGAGI come from the germline V gene. The CDR3 length is 14 residues. V was pared by 10 bases and J by 2 bases, with 11 bases of the junction left unmatched. Written as DNA, the CDR3 is TGTGCCACGTTAGAGTACAGGGGAGCCTACGAGCAGTACTTC. Translating gives CATLEYRGAYEQYF.

This clonotype was picked up many times. The genes are TRBV5-8 and TRBJ2-7, with 10 bases lining up with TRBD2. The CDR3 is 14 residues long. Per germline, CDR1 SGHTS and CDR2 YDEGEE. Unmatched junction bases numbered 4, after V lost 4 bases and J lost 3 bases. Written as DNA, the CDR3 is TGTGCCAGCAGCATCCTAGCGGGAGTCTACGAGCAGTACTTC. As protein: CASSILAGVYEQYF.

This clonotype was observed at least ten times. The CDR3 DNA reads as TGTGCCTGGAGTGTACGGGTGACGGACACTGAAGCTTTCTTT. Amino acids: CAWSVRVTDTEAFF. The gene calls are TRBV30 and TRBJ1-1; D gene ambiguous. CDR1 is GTSNPN and CDR2 is SVGIG in the germline V gene (reference sequence). The V end was cut by 0 bases, the J end by 3 bases, with 11 bases between. The CDR3 is made up of 14 amino acids.

The chain links TRBV28 to TRBJ1-5; weak D call: TRBD1 (6 bases). The germline V gene has CDR1 MDHEN and CDR2 SYDVKM. The CDR3 runs to 15 residues. The V end lost 2 bases, the J end lost 5 bases, and 13 bases lay between the germline ends. The CDR3 DNA reads as TGTGCCAGCAGTTTACTTGGGGGCGCGGATCAGCCCCAGCATTTT. Protein product: CASSLLGGADQPQHF.

This clonotype was recorded many times. The rearrangement links TRBV15 to TRBJ1-5; D gene unclear. In germline, CDR1 is LNHNV, CDR2 YYDKDF (reference sequence). Trimming stripped 0 bases from V and 7 bases from J, with 7 bases between. The CDR3 consists of 13 residues. The CDR3 nucleotides are TGTGCCACCAGCAGAGATTATCAACAGCCCCAGCATTTT. This codes for CATSRDYQQPQHF. Together with reference TRBV15 and TRBJ1-5, the CDR3 gives the full variable domain: DAMVIQNPRYQVTQFGKPVTLSCSQTLNHNVMYWYQQKSSQAPKLLFHYYDKDFNNEADTPDNFQSRRPNTSFCFLDIRSPGLGDTAMYLCATSRDYQQPQHFGDGTRLSIL.

The chain recombines TRBV14 with TRBJ1-6, with D uncertain. V lost 4 bases and J 8 bases, leaving 6 bases between the germline ends. The germline V gene has CDR1 SGHDN and CDR2 FVKESK. The CDR3 is made up of 12 amino acids. This chain's CDR3 is CASSRADSPLHF. CDR3 coding DNA: TGTGCCAGCAGCCGGGCCGATTCACCCCTCCACTTT. Full variable domain (outside the CDR3, taken from reference TRBV14 and TRBJ1-6): EAGVTQFPSHSVIEKGQTVTLRCDPISGHDNLYWYRRVMGKEIKFLLHFVKESKQDESGMPNNRFLAERTGGTYSTLKVQPAELEDSGVYFCASSRADSPLHFGNGTRLTVT.

The sample holds many counts of this clonotype. The chain uses TRBV9 and TRBJ2-7; tentatively, D is TRBD1 or TRBD2 (6 bases each). The ends were cut back, 1 base at V and 5 bases at J, with 13 bases in the middle. CDR1 is SGDLS, CDR2 YYNGEE, per germline. The CDR3 sequence is 14 residues long. The CDR3 spells CASSVTPGANEQYF. Here the CDR3 DNA reads TGTGCCAGCAGCGTAACGCCGGGGGCAAACGAGCAGTACTTC.

This chain uses TRBV18 with TRBJ2-5, with D hard to call. V lost 6 bases and J lost 5, with 13 bases in between. Germline CDR1 is KGHSH and CDR2 is LQKENI. There are 13 residues in the CDR3. The CDR3 DNA follows: TGTGCCAGCTCGCCAGCCCCCTCGGAGACCCAGTACTTC. Its translation is CASSPAPSETQYF. Full variable domain (outside the CDR3, taken from reference TRBV18 and TRBJ2-5): NAGVMQNPRHLVRRRGQEARLRCSPMKGHSHVYWYRQLPEEGLKFMVYLQKENIIDESGMPKERFSAEFPKEGPSILRIQQVVRGDSAAYFCASSPAPSETQYFGPGTRLLVL.

The CDR3: CASSSYPPGYTEAFF. CDR3 in DNA: TGCGCCAGCAGCTCGTACCCCCCAGGGTACACTGAAGCTTTCTTT. This chain links TRBV5-1 with TRBJ1-1; D might be TRBD1 (5 bases). Trimming shortened V by 3 bases and J by 3 bases, and 15 bases separated the two germline ends. The CDR3 is 15 amino acids. The germline V gene encodes CDR1 SGHRS and CDR2 YFSETQ.

This clonotype was counted at least ten times. The J gene is TRBJ1-1, the V gene TRBV7-3; D unclear. CDR1 and CDR2 from the germline V gene are SGHTA and FQGTGA. CDR3 length: 14 residues. With 0 bases removed from V and 4 bases from J, the gap between germline ends came to 9 bases. The CDR3 loop is CASSLTHKATEAFF. DNA for the CDR3: TGTGCCAGCAGCTTAACTCATAAGGCCACTGAAGCTTTCTTT.

Many counts were recorded for this clonotype. V and J are TRBV7-3 and TRBJ2-7; TRBD2 matches at 8 bases. This CDR3 contains 15 residues. Germline-derived CDR1 and CDR2 are SGHTA and FQGTGA. With 5 bases clipped from V and 3 bases from J, the junction kept 9 bases outside the gene matches. CDR3 bases: TGTGCCAGCAGCATTACGGGAGGGCCAAGCTACGAGCAGTACTTC. It specifies CASSITGGPSYEQYF.

This clonotype was seen at least ten times. The V call is TRBV5-1, the J call TRBJ1-5; D is possibly TRBD1 (5 bases). From germline, CDR1 is SGHRS and CDR2 YFSETQ. The CDR3 contains 13 residues. Trimming cost V 0 bases and J 5 bases, with 6 bases left between them. As DNA, the CDR3 is TGCGCCAGCAGCTTGGAGGGGTATCAGCCCCAGCATTTT. This codes for CASSLEGYQPQHF. The variable domain in full, with the rest retrieved from reference TRBV5-1 and TRBJ1-5, is KAGVTQTPRYLIKTRGQQVTLSCSPISGHRSVSWYQQTPGQGLQFLFEYFSETQRNKGNFPGRFSGRQFSNSRSEMNVSTLELGDSALYLCASSLEGYQPQHFGDGTRLSIL.

This clonotype showed up many times. The rearrangement joins TRBV28 to TRBJ2-7, with 8 bases lining up with TRBD2. V dropped 8 bases and J dropped 4; count of bases not matched to a gene: 13. There are 15 residues in the CDR3. Germline CDR1 is MDHEN and CDR2 is SYDVKM. In nucleotides, the CDR3 is TGTGCCAGCGCACCCTTAGCGGGAACCTTATACGAGCAGTACTTC. It codes for CASAPLAGTLYEQYF.

This clonotype was detected a few times. The chain joins TRBV10-3 to TRBJ2-5; D possibly corresponds to TRBD2 (5 bases). CDR1 and CDR2 (germline): ENHRY, SYGVKD. Trimming pared 3 bases from V and 2 bases from J, leaving 13 bases between. The CDR3 sequence is 15 residues long. In nucleotides, the CDR3 is TGTGCCATCAGTGATCCAACTAGAGGTCAAGAGACCCAGTACTTC. This gives the protein CAISDPTRGQETQYF.

This clonotype was counted many times. V gene TRBV7-9 combines with J gene TRBJ1-1; no clear D. The CDR3 consists of 14 residues. Germline loops: CDR1 SEHNR, CDR2 FQNEAQ (reference sequence). Trimming removed 1 base from V and 2 bases from J, with 8 bases in between. CDR3 nucleotide sequence: TGTGCCAGCAGCTTAGTTCAGACAAACACTGAAGCTTTCTTT. It encodes CASSLVQTNTEAFF. The full variable domain, with the rest looked up from reference TRBV7-9 and TRBJ1-1, is DTGVSQNPRHKITKRGQNVTFRCDPISEHNRLYWYRQTLGQGPEFLTYFQNEAQLEKSRLLSDRFSAERPKGSFSTLEIQRTEQGDSAMYLCASSLVQTNTEAFFGQGTRLTVV.

V usage is TRBV20-1 and J usage is TRBJ1-2; D ambiguous. This CDR3 contains 13 residues. Per germline, CDR1 DFQATT and CDR2 SNEGSKA (reference sequence). Written as DNA, the CDR3 is TGCAGCGTGGGAACGATCCAGCATCGCGGCTACACCTTC. Translation gives CSVGTIQHRGYTF.

This clonotype showed up many times. This chain links TRBV30 with TRBJ1-1; D perhaps matches TRBD1 (6 bases). The CDR3 length is 14 residues. CDR1 and CDR2 from the germline V gene are GTSNPN and SVGIG (reference sequence). V lost 0 bases, J lost 4 bases, and 12 bases lay in between. The CDR3 reads CAWSVGGPITEAFF. The DNA of the CDR3 is TGTGCCTGGAGTGTCGGGGGGCCAATCACTGAAGCTTTCTTT.

This clonotype was detected many times. The chain is built from TRBV29-1 and TRBJ2-7, with unresolved D. Trimming cost V 4 bases and J 0 bases, with 13 bases left between them. Germline assignment: CDR1 SQVTM and CDR2 ANQGSEA. CDR3 length: 14 amino acids. The CDR3 region is CSVGKNRNSYEQYF. CDR3 nucleotides: TGCAGCGTTGGTAAGAACAGAAACTCCTACGAGCAGTACTTC.

This clonotype was recorded at least ten times. The rearrangement links TRBV7-8 to TRBJ2-2; TRBD2 is a possible D gene (5 bases). Trimming shortened V by 2 bases and J by 2 bases, and 12 bases separated the two germline ends. This CDR3 contains 16 residues. CDR1 is SGHVS and CDR2 is FQNEAQ in the germline V gene. This CDR3 is CASSLRAVLNTGELFF. CDR3 DNA sequence: TGTGCCAGCAGCTTAAGAGCGGTCCTAAACACCGGGGAGCTGTTTTTT.

This clonotype has ten or more counts. This chain connects TRBV10-2 to TRBJ2-2; D is undetermined. The CDR3 is 12 amino acids. The V end lost 2 bases, the J end lost 7 bases, and 5 bases lay between the germline ends. From germline, CDR1 is WSHSY and CDR2 SAAADI. The CDR3 loop reads CASSEQLGELFF. The CDR3 nucleotides read TGCGCCAGCAGTGAGCAGCTCGGGGAGCTGTTTTTT.

The chain combines TRBV19 with TRBJ2-7, with 7 positions matching TRBD1. Per the germline V gene, CDR1 is LNHDA and CDR2 is SQIVND (reference sequence). The CDR3 totals 14 residues. Losses at the gene ends were 5 bases for V and 4 bases for J; bases not matched to a gene: 8. The CDR3 DNA is TGTGCCAGTAGTTACAGAGGGGGCGGATACGAGCAGTACTTC. Translating it yields CASSYRGGGYEQYF.